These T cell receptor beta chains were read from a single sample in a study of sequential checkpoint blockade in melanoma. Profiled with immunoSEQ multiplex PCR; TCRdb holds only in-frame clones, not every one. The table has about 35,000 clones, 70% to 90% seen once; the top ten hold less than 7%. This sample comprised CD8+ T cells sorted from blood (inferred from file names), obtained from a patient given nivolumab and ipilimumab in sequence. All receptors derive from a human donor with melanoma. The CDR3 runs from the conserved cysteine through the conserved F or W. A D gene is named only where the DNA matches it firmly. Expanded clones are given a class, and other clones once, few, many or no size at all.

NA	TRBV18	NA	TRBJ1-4	CASSRPGSPTNEKLFF	TGTGCCAGCTCACGTCCGGGGTCCCCAACTAATGAAAAACTGTTTTTT
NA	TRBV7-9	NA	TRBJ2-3	CASSFEGLADTQYF	TGTGCCAGCAGCTTTGAGGGCCTCGCAGATACGCAGTATTTT
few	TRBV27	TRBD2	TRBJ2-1	CASSYSGENEQFF	TGTGCCAGCAGTTACAGCGGGGAAAATGAGCAGTTCTTC
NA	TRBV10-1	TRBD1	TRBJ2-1	CASSDRTGGNEQFF	TGCGCCAGCAGTGACAGAACAGGGGGCAATGAGCAGTTCTTC
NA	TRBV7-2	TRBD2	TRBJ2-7	CASSLGYSGRAYEQYF	TGTGCCAGCAGCTTAGGCTATAGCGGGAGGGCCTACGAGCAGTACTTC
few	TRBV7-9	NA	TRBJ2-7	CASSFPGIYEQYF	TGTGCCAGCAGCTTTCCAGGAATCTACGAGCAGTACTTC
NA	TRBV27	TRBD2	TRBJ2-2	CASSFGLAGLTGELFF	TGTGCCAGCAGTTTCGGACTAGCGGGGCTCACCGGGGAGCTGTTTTTT
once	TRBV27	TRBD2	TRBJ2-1	CASSLSPSGGPHNEQFF	TGTGCCAGCAGTTTATCTCCTAGCGGGGGGCCCCACAATGAGCAGTTCTTC
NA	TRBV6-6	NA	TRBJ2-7	CASSYSIQGLDERYF	TGTGCCAGCAGTTACTCGATACAGGGTTTAGACGAGCGGTACTTC
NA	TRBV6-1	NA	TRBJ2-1	CASMAAYNEQFF	TGTGCCAGCATGGCAGCCTACAATGAGCAGTTCTTC
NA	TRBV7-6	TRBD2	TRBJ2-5	CASSWGGVEQETQYF	TGTGCCAGCAGCTGGGGGGGGGTGGAACAAGAGACCCAGTACTTC
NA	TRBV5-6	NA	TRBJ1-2	CASSLGAGSEYGYTF	TGTGCCAGCAGCTTGGGGGCAGGGTCGGAGTATGGCTACACCTTC
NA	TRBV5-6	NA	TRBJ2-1	CASSGGWALNEQFF	TGTGCCAGCAGTGGGGGGTGGGCACTCAATGAGCAGTTCTTC
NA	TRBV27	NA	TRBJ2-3	CASSPSAAGPYTDTQYF	TGTGCCAGCAGTCCTTCCGCGGCGGGACCCTACACAGATACGCAGTATTTT
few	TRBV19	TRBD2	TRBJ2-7	CASRAGGGSYEQYF	TGTGCCAGTAGAGCCGGCGGGGGCTCCTACGAGCAGTACTTC
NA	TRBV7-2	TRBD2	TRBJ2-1	CASSLVLAGLSYNEQFF	TGTGCCAGCAGCTTAGTACTAGCGGGGTTGTCCTACAATGAGCAGTTCTTC
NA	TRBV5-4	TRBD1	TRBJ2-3	CASSLTGERDTQYF	TGTGCCAGCAGCTTAACAGGGGAAAGAGATACGCAGTATTTT
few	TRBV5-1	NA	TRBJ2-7	CASSLNYYEQYF	TGCGCCAGCAGCTTAAACTATTACGAGCAGTACTTC
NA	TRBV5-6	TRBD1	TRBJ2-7	CASSWGQPHYEQYF	TGTGCCAGCAGCTGGGGACAGCCTCACTACGAGCAGTACTTC
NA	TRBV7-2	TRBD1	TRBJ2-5	CASSLTGTEGETQYF	TGTGCCAGCAGCTTAACCGGGACAGAGGGAGAGACCCAGTACTTC
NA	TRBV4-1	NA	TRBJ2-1	CASSPISGSYNEQFF	TGCGCCAGCAGCCCCATTTCCGGGAGTTACAATGAGCAGTTCTTC
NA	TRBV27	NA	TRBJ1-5	CASSPVDSNQPQHF	TGTGCCAGCAGCCCGGTCGATAGCAATCAGCCCCAGCATTTT
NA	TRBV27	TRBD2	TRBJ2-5	CASRTSGRETQYF	TGTGCCAGCAGGACTAGCGGGAGAGAGACCCAGTACTTC
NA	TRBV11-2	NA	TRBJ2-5	CASSLWAGETQYF	TGTGCCAGCAGCTTATGGGCGGGAGAGACCCAGTACTTC
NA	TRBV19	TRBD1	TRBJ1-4	CASSGGQTGFEKLFF	TGTGCCAGTAGTGGGGGACAGACGGGATTCGAAAAACTGTTTTTT
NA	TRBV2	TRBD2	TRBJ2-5	CASSEWRAGGQETQYF	TGTGCCAGCAGTGAATGGAGGGCGGGGGGACAAGAGACCCAGTACTTC
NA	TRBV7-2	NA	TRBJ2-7	CASSLASNSYEQYF	TGTGCCAGCAGCTTAGCGAGCAACTCTTACGAGCAGTACTTC
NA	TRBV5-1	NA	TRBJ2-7	CASSLEPTGLVYEQYF	TGCGCCAGCAGCTTGGAACCCACAGGGCTTGTCTACGAGCAGTACTTC
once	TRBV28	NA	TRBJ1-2	CASSLGLVLDYGYTF	TGTGCCAGCAGTTTGGGGCTTGTATTAGACTATGGCTACACCTTC
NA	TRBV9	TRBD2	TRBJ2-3	CASSPDSGHSTDTQYF	TGTGCCAGCAGCCCGGATAGCGGGCATAGCACAGATACGCAGTATTTT
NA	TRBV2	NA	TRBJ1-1	CASSEEEIYTEAFF	TGTGCCAGCAGTGAGGAGGAGATCTACACTGAAGCTTTCTTT
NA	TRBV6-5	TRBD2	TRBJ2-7	CASSYGEGVWNEQYF	TGTGCCAGCAGTTACGGGGAGGGAGTGTGGAACGAGCAGTACTTC
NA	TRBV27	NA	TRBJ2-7	CASSLEGYSYEQYF	TGTGCCAGCAGTTTAGAGGGATACTCCTACGAGCAGTACTTC
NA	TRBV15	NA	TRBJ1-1	CATSRVGQGSTEAFF	TGTGCCACCAGCAGAGTCGGGCAGGGGAGCACTGAAGCTTTCTTT
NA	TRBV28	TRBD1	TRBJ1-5	CASSFSGTVSNQPQHF	TGTGCCAGCAGTTTCTCCGGGACAGTTAGCAATCAGCCCCAGCATTTT
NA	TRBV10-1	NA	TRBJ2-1	CASSRRSSYNEQFF	TGCGCCAGCAGTAGAAGGAGCTCCTACAATGAGCAGTTCTTC
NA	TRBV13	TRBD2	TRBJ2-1	CASSTTGTSAYNEQFF	TGTGCCAGCAGCACAACAGGGACTAGCGCTTACAATGAGCAGTTCTTC
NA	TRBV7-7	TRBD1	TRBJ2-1	CASSSTGGAFDEQFF	TGTGCTAGCAGCTCGACAGGGGGCGCTTTCGATGAGCAGTTCTTC
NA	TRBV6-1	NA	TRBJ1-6	CASSPLSSPLHF	TGTGCCAGCAGTCCGCTGAGCTCACCCCTCCACTTT
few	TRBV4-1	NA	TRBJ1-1	CASSQMSGSEAFF	TGCGCCAGCAGCCAAATGTCCGGGTCTGAAGCTTTCTTT
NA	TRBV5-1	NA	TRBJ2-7	CASSLQGSSYEQYF	TGCGCCAGCAGCTTGCAGGGCAGCTCCTACGAGCAGTACTTC
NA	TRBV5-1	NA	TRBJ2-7	CASRGQTNSYEQYF	TGCGCCAGCCGCGGACAGACTAACTCCTACGAGCAGTACTTC
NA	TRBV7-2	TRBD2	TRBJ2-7	CASSSLSGGPFYEQYF	TGTGCCAGCAGCTCCCTTAGCGGGGGACCTTTCTACGAGCAGTACTTC
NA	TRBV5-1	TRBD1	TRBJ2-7	CASSQGQGPYEQYF	TGCGCCAGCAGCCAGGGACAGGGACCCTACGAGCAGTACTTC
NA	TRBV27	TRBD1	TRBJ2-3	CASSWGQGADTQYF	TGTGCCAGCAGTTGGGGACAGGGGGCAGATACGCAGTATTTT
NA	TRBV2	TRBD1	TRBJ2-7	CASSAGTDSYEQYF	TGTGCCAGCAGTGCCGGGACAGACTCCTACGAGCAGTACTTC
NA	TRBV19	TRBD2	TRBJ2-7	CASSAGGPLYEQYF	TGTGCCAGTAGCGCGGGGGGGCCCCTCTACGAGCAGTACTTC
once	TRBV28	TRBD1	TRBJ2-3	CASSIHRGSDTQYF	TGTGCCAGCAGTATTCACAGGGGATCAGATACGCAGTATTTT
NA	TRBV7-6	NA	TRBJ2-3	CASSPESTDTQYF	TGTGCCAGCAGCCCCGAGAGCACAGATACGCAGTATTTT
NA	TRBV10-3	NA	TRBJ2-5	CAISDRAQETQYF	TGTGCCATCAGTGACAGGGCGCAAGAGACCCAGTACTTC
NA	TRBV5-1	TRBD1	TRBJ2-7	CASSLGDSYYEQYF	TGCGCCAGCAGCTTGGGGGACAGTTACTACGAGCAGTACTTC
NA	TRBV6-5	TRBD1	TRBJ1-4	CASSYGGTGDEKLFF	TGTGCCAGCAGTTACGGTGGGACAGGGGATGAAAAACTGTTTTTT
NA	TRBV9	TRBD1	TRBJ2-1	CASRGGSYNEQFF	TGTGCCAGCAGAGGGGGCAGTTATAATGAGCAGTTCTTC
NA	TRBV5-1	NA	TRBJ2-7	CASSPDYNYEQYF	TGCGCCAGCAGCCCCGATTACAACTACGAGCAGTACTTC
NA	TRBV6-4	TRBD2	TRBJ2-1	CASREGTSRQDEQFF	TGTGCCAGCAGAGAAGGGACTAGCCGCCAGGATGAGCAGTTCTTC
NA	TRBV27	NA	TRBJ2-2	CASSLGLNTGELFF	TGTGCCAGCAGTTTAGGGCTGAACACCGGGGAGCTGTTTTTT
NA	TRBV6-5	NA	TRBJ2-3	CASSSGGDTQYF	TGTGCCAGCAGCTCCGGAGGGGATACGCAGTATTTT
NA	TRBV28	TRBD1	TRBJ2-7	CASRPDRGSYEQYF	TGTGCCAGCAGGCCGGACAGGGGGTCCTACGAGCAGTACTTC
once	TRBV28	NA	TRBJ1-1	CASSLGVEGTEAFF	TGTGCCAGCAGTTTAGGGGTTGAGGGCACTGAAGCTTTCTTT
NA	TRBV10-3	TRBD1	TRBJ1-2	CAISTGTDTFGYTF	TGTGCCATCAGCACCGGGACAGACACATTTGGCTACACCTTC